A selection of T cell receptor beta chains follows, all from one sample in a study of patients and donors after allogeneic stem cell transplantation. TCRdb independently ran MiXCR on the RT-PCR reads; one entry per CDR3 protein. The sample lists under 200,000 distinct CDR3 sequences; approximately 31% were seen once. The sequenced sample consisted of blood, either unsorted or a sorted T cell fraction (not recorded which). The source is a human donor who was either an allogeneic HSCT recipient or a stem cell or donor lymphocyte infusion donor (not recorded which). It is not recorded whose cells these are; they may come from a transplant donor. Both conserved end residues are part of each CDR3. Each record gives: J gene, V gene, D gene, clone size, CDR3 protein, CDR3 DNA. The D gene is left open where the match is weak. Not all rows give a size; the values are once, few, many and, for expanded clones, a class.

j_gene: TRBJ1-5
v_gene: TRBV27
d_gene: TRBD1
abundance: -
CDR3aa: CASSQQGFQPQHF
CDR3nt: TGTGCCAGCAGCCAACAGGGGTTTCAGCCCCAGCATTTT

j_gene: TRBJ1-4
v_gene: TRBV5-1
d_gene: -
abundance: few
CDR3aa: CASSLAPGTEREKLFF
CDR3nt: TGCGCCAGCAGCTTGGCCCCCGGGACGGAGAGGGAAAAACTGTTTTTT

j_gene: TRBJ2-1
v_gene: TRBV7-3
d_gene: TRBD2
abundance: -
CDR3aa: CASSLSTSVGEQFF
CDR3nt: TGTGCCAGCAGCTTATCGACTAGCGTGGGTGAGCAGTTCTTC

j_gene: TRBJ1-5
v_gene: TRBV10-3
d_gene: -
abundance: many
CDR3aa: CATTKDGSNQPQHF
CDR3nt: TGTGCCACCACGAAGGACGGGAGCAATCAGCCCCAGCATTTT

j_gene: TRBJ2-7
v_gene: TRBV25-1
d_gene: TRBD1
abundance: -
CDR3aa: CASSGLGTADGQYF
CDR3nt: TGTGCCAGCAGTGGATTGGGGACAGCCGACGGGCAGTACTTC

j_gene: TRBJ1-2
v_gene: TRBV4-1
d_gene: -
abundance: -
CDR3aa: CASSQWTLTNYGYTF
CDR3nt: TGCGCCAGCAGCCAATGGACTCTTACTAACTATGGCTACACCTTC

j_gene: TRBJ2-5
v_gene: TRBV4-1
d_gene: -
abundance: -
CDR3aa: CASSLRGVPETQYF
CDR3nt: TGCGCCAGCAGCCTGAGGGGGGTCCCAGAGACCCAGTACTTC

j_gene: TRBJ2-7
v_gene: TRBV9
d_gene: -
abundance: -
CDR3aa: CASSAEGRAYEQYF
CDR3nt: TGTGCCAGCAGCGCCGAAGGACGGGCCTACGAGCAGTACTTC

j_gene: TRBJ1-3
v_gene: TRBV7-6
d_gene: -
abundance: -
CDR3aa: CASSAIFRAAALRGTGNTIYF
CDR3nt: TGTGCCAGCAGCGCCATATTTAGGGCAGCGGCTCTGCGGGGCACCGGAAACACCATATATTTT

j_gene: TRBJ1-1
v_gene: TRBV10-3
d_gene: -
abundance: few
CDR3aa: CAISPRDMGLKTEAFF
CDR3nt: TGTGCCATCAGCCCCCGGGACATGGGGTTGAAAACTGAAGCTTTCTTT

j_gene: TRBJ1-5
v_gene: TRBV5-1
d_gene: -
abundance: -
CDR3aa: CASSLSSPVVEPQHF
CDR3nt: TGCGCCAGCAGCTTGAGCAGCCCGGTGGTGGAGCCCCAGCATTTT

j_gene: TRBJ2-5
v_gene: TRBV7-9
d_gene: -
abundance: few
CDR3aa: CASSYRGPETQYF
CDR3nt: TGTGCCAGCAGTTACCGGGGACCTGAGACCCAGTACTTC

j_gene: TRBJ2-6
v_gene: TRBV14
d_gene: TRBD1
abundance: -
CDR3aa: CASSPFPGQVFSGANVLTF
CDR3nt: TGTGCCAGCAGCCCGTTTCCGGGACAGGTCTTCTCTGGGGCCAACGTCCTGACTTTC